This T cell receptor beta chain was identified in a study of cytomegalovirus exposure and HLA in healthy donors. Study observations and caveats: Prior analysis indicated that the majority of TCR beta V segments exhibited productivity approximately 87% or approximately 30% of the time.

Germline loops: CDR1 SGHVS, CDR2 FNYEAQ. CDR3 length: 16 residues. The junction had 13 bases not matched to a gene; V was cut back by 5 bases and J by 7 bases. Whereas donors were nominally healthy upon sampling, unrecorded immune exposures were probable. A note on this clone: Antigen specificity is unknown.

The PCR contained 60 Vbeta and 13 Jbeta primers. TCRdb keeps only in-frame clones here, not all; method: immunoSEQ multiplex PCR. The sample yields roughly 200,000 clones, about four fifths seen once. Specimen: PBMCs. The chain recombines TRBV7-6 with TRBJ2-1, with 8 bases lining up with TRBD1. The TCR originated in a female donor in good health and CMV-seronegative. The CDR3 sequence: CASSPAGQGAQNEQFF. CDR3 nucleotides: TGTGCCAGCAGCCCAGCTGGACAGGGCGCCCAGAATGAGCAGTTCTTC.